This passage covers 13 T cell receptor beta chains from one sample sequenced in a study of T cell repertoires in cytomegalovirus infection. Antigen specificity for these receptors is unknown. TCRdb fed the reads into MiXCR, producing one record per CDR3 protein. The profile shows some 940,000 distinct CDR3 sequences, around 32% of them singletons. The sequenced sample was cultured CD8+ T cells from PBMCs, obtained from culture after CMV antigen stimulation. The receptors here all came from a human donor in good health (CMV status not recorded). Some clones in this sample may be carry-over from other donors' samples.

This clonotype was detected ten times or more. The chain has TRBV7-2 and TRBJ2-4; D uncertain. Between the trimmed V and J ends, which lost 1 base and 14 bases, there was a span of 0 bases. Germline CDR1 and CDR2: SGHTA and FQGNSA. This CDR3 is 8 amino acids long. DNA of the CDR3: TGTGCCAGCAGCTTAGAGTACTTC. Translating gives CASSLEYF.

This clonotype was picked up a small number of times. The J gene is TRBJ2-1, the V gene TRBV19; D gene unclear. CDR1 is LNHDA and CDR2 is SQIVND in the germline V gene (reference sequence). V was clipped by 4 bases and J by 0 bases, with 10 bases between them. The CDR3 totals 15 residues. DNA of the CDR3: TGTGCCAGTAGTAGGTCTGCATTCTCCTACAATGAGCAGTTCTTC. It codes for CASSRSAFSYNEQFF.

This chain connects TRBV5-4 to TRBJ2-7; TRBD1 might be the D (6 bases). Trimming took off 1 base at V and 7 bases at J, with 12 bases between the two ends. This CDR3 spans 13 amino acids. Germline V gives CDR1 SGHNT, CDR2 YYREEE (reference sequence). CDR3: CASSLKGVGEQYV. For the CDR3, the DNA is TGTGCCAGCAGCTTGAAGGGGGTCGGGGAGCAGTACGTC.

This sequence joins TRBV11-3 and TRBJ2-3, with D maybe TRBD1 (6 bases). This CDR3 spans 15 amino acids. Trimming shortened V by 4 bases and J by 1 base, and 12 bases separated the two germline ends. Germline-derived CDR1 and CDR2 are SGHNT and YENEEA. CDR3 loop: CASSSGRQGTDTQYF. CDR3 DNA sequence: TGTGCCAGCAGCTCCGGGCGACAGGGCACAGATACGCAGTATTTT.

This clonotype was seen ten or more times. The V and J genes are TRBV28 and TRBJ2-7; 11 bases fit TRBD2. CDR1 and CDR2 (germline): MDHEN, SYDVKM. V lost 3 bases to trimming and J lost 2 bases; unmatched junction nucleotides: 6. The CDR3 totals 16 residues. CDR3 residues: CASSFPTSGDPYEQYF. The CDR3 DNA sequence: TGTGCCAGCAGTTTCCCGACTAGCGGGGACCCCTACGAGCAGTACTTC.

In this sample, this clonotype turned up once. The chain couples TRBV29-1 to TRBJ2-7; 8 bases are a match to TRBD1. CDR1 is SQVTM and CDR2 is ANQGSEA in the germline V gene. The trim removed 6 bases at V and 2 bases at J, leaving 0 bases unmatched. CDR3 length: 11 amino acids. CDR3: CSVQGAYEQYF. The DNA of the CDR3 is TGCAGCGTACAGGGGGCCTACGAGCAGTACTTC.

The J gene is TRBJ2-3, the V gene TRBV27; 9 nucleotides agree with TRBD2. Germline trimming cut 4 bases from V and 7 bases from J; bases unmatched to any gene: 12. Per the germline V gene, CDR1 is MNHEY and CDR2 is SMNVEV (reference sequence). This CDR3 spans 16 amino acids. DNA of the CDR3: TGTGCCAGCAGTTCCTCAAGCGGGGGGCCCCCTCATACGCAGTATTTT. Translated: CASSSSSGGPPHTQYF.

This sequence joins TRBV2 and TRBJ1-1; no definite D call. Germline CDR1 SNHLY, CDR2 FYNNEI. V was clipped by 4 bases and J by 7 bases, with 25 bases between them. The CDR3 is 17 amino acids. Here the CDR3 DNA reads TGTGCCAGCAGTGGCAAGTCCCCTGGGAGAAATTTTTATGAAGCTTTCTTT. Translating gives CASSGKSPGRNFYEAFF.

This chain uses TRBV5-1 with TRBJ2-7; D perhaps matches TRBD1 (7 bases). Trimming took 5 bases from V and 4 from J, leaving 16 bases between them. Per the germline V gene, CDR1 is SGHRS and CDR2 is YFSETQ. This CDR3 is 14 amino acids long. CDR3 loop: CASSWTQGGYEQYV. The CDR3 DNA sequence: TGCGCCAGCAGTTGGACCCAGGGGGGTTACGAGCAGTACGTC.

The rearrangement uses TRBV6-2 or TRBV6-3 and TRBJ1-2, with 7 bases fitting TRBD1. The CDR3 covers 14 residues. Germline-derived CDR1 and CDR2 are MNHEY and SVGEGT. V lost 3 bases to trimming and J lost 4 bases; unmatched junction nucleotides: 5. CDR3 DNA sequence: TGTGCCAGCAGTTATTCGGGACAGATCTATGGCTACACCTTC. It yields the protein CASSYSGQIYGYTF.

This clonotype showed up just a few times. The chain combines TRBV7-9 with TRBJ2-2; 7 bases agree with TRBD1. The CDR3 totals 13 residues. Germline V gene data show CDR1 as SEHNR and CDR2 as FQNEAQ (reference sequence). The trim removed 5 bases at V and 7 bases at J, leaving 4 bases unmatched. The CDR3 bases are TGTGCCAGCAGCCCGACAGGGAACGGGGAGCTGTTTTTT. It translates to CASSPTGNGELFF.

This clonotype was observed at least ten times. The chain recombines TRBV7-9 with TRBJ1-1, with D possibly matching TRBD1 (6 bases). The CDR3 is made up of 13 amino acids. CDR1 is SEHNR, CDR2 FQNEAQ, per germline (reference sequence). V dropped 0 bases and J dropped 4 bases, with 6 bases sitting between them. CDR3 in DNA: TGTGCCAGCAGCTTAGCGGACAGCACTGAAGCTTTCTTT. It encodes CASSLADSTEAFF.

This clonotype was seen many times. The chain uses TRBV7-6 and TRBJ1-2; TRBD1 matches 7 bases. There are 16 residues in the CDR3. Germline V CDR1 and CDR2: SGHVS, FNYEAQ. V shed 6 bases, J shed 1 base, and the junction held 11 bases outside the gene matches. The CDR3 region is CASSRDSAGYNYGYTF. The CDR3 DNA is TGTGCCAGCAGTAGGGACAGCGCCGGGTATAACTATGGCTACACCTTC.